Described below is a single T cell receptor (beta chain) sequence and its context. Its target is not known. The sample is drawn from a study of cytotoxic CD8 clonotypes in ibrutinib-treated CLL. Study-level information: Response samples were obtained once patients had received a median approximately 11 months of treatment, range 6 to 36.

Study outcomes and limitations: Whereas clonality rose at ibrutinib response, it declined toward baseline at progression. Sustained-remission patients were sampled at different times than progressing patients were. Under therapy, public clonotypes either contracted or stayed stable, and they were uncommon.

TCRdb keeps only in-frame clones here, not all; method: immunoSEQ multiplex PCR. The sample contains roughly 220,000 clones, more than 70% of which appear only once. The sample was PBMCs, taken after 12 months of ibrutinib treatment. The sequence came from a human donor with chronic lymphocytic leukemia.

CDR3 sequence: CASTDSTSDPDCVTQYF. The CDR3 DNA sequence: TGTGCCAGCACCGACTCGACTAGCGACCCGGACTGTGTTACGCAGTATTTT. This rearrangement joins TRBV21-1 to TRBJ2-3; TRBD2, as called in the table, went unchecked against the DNA. TRBV21-1 constitutes a pseudogene. The CDR3 consists of 17 residues.